Listed below are T cell receptor beta chains from one sample, sequenced in a study of shared clonotypes between healthy human individuals. This table comes from immunoSEQ multiplex PCR, and its TCRdb copy is limited to in-frame clones, with some not included. Among roughly 2 million clones, approximately 94% were seen once, and the ten largest hold roughly 0.13%. The material sequenced was naive CD4+ T cells sorted from blood. The receptors stem from a man between 18 and 29 years old in good health. The CDR3 runs from the conserved cysteine through the conserved F or W. D genes are given only for firm matches. Clone size is given for some rows only: seen once, a few or many times, or a class if the clone is expanded.

clone_size d_call j_call v_call cdr3_aa cdr3_nt
NA TRBD2 TRBJ2-2 TRBV6-6 CASSTRTSTSSGELFF TGTGCCAGCAGCACCAGGACTAGCACTAGCTCCGGGGAGCTGTTTTTT
NA NA TRBJ1-2 TRBV20-1 CSATPLDGYTF TGCAGTGCTACCCCCCTCGATGGCTACACCTTC
NA TRBD1 TRBJ1-3 TRBV4-3 CASSQYRDRGVVGSGNTIYF TGCGCCAGCAGCCAATACCGGGACAGGGGAGTCGTCGGTTCTGGAAACACCATATATTTT
NA TRBD1 TRBJ1-6 TRBV2 CASNLDKGQPNSPLHF TGTGCCAGCAATCTTGATAAGGGACAGCCGAATTCACCCCTCCACTTT
NA NA TRBJ2-5 TRBV30 CAWSVQGPQAQYF TGTGCCTGGAGTGTACAAGGCCCCCAGGCCCAGTACTTC
few TRBD1 TRBJ1-5 TRBV9 CASSVGQGQDQPQHF TGTGCCAGCAGCGTCGGACAGGGACAGGATCAGCCCCAGCATTTT
NA NA TRBJ1-4 TRBV4-3 CASSQDDWSVLEKLFF TGCGCCAGCAGCCAAGATGATTGGTCAGTCCTTGAAAAACTGTTTTTT
NA TRBD2 TRBJ2-1 TRBV19 CASSSGGEYNEQFF TGTGCCAGTTCTAGCGGGGGGGAATACAATGAGCAGTTCTTC
once NA TRBJ1-2 TRBV28 CASFTSGGYTF TGTGCCTCCTTCACGTCGGGTGGCTACACCTTC
NA NA TRBJ2-5 TRBV30 CAWSGTGETQYF TGTGCCTGGAGTGGGACGGGAGAGACCCAGTACTTC
NA NA TRBJ2-7 TRBV9 CASSVDGGTYEQYF TGTGCCAGCAGCGTAGACGGGGGAACCTACGAGCAGTACTTC
NA NA TRBJ1-1 TRBV5-6 CASSLGDRNTEAFF TGTGCCAGCAGCTTGGGGGACCGGAACACTGAAGCTTTCTTT
NA TRBD2 TRBJ2-7 TRBV5-1 CASSFLAGGANEQYF TGCGCCAGCAGCTTTCTAGCGGGGGGAGCCAACGAGCAGTACTTC
NA NA TRBJ2-6 TRBV19 CASRGGLLSSGANVLTF TGTGCCAGTAGAGGGGGACTTTTAAGCTCTGGGGCCAACGTCCTGACTTTC
NA TRBD1 TRBJ2-7 TRBV18 CASSRISTGGGEQYF TGTGCCAGCTCACGTATTTCAACAGGGGGCGGGGAGCAGTACTTC
NA TRBD1 TRBJ2-2 TRBV6-5 CASNRGTGELFF TGTGCCAGCAACAGGGGCACCGGGGAGCTGTTTTTT
NA TRBD2 TRBJ2-1 TRBV4-1 CASSQDHGSGGSNEQFF TGCGCCAGCAGCCAAGATCATGGCAGCGGGGGGTCGAATGAGCAGTTCTTC
NA TRBD2 TRBJ2-1 TRBV19 CASSNRGVGNEQFF TGTGCCAGTAGTAATCGGGGGGTAGGCAATGAGCAGTTCTTC
NA NA TRBJ1-5 TRBV19 CASRGTPDQPQHF TGTGCCAGTAGAGGGACTCCTGATCAGCCCCAGCATTTT
NA NA TRBJ2-7 TRBV5-1 CASSSTGPSSYEQYF TGCGCCAGCAGCTCGACAGGACCGAGCTCCTACGAGCAGTACTTC
NA NA TRBJ1-2 TRBV15 CATSRDPERGYTF TGTGCCACCAGCAGAGATCCAGAAAGGGGCTACACCTTC
NA NA TRBJ1-3 TRBV2 CASSYSDPLHF TGTGCCAGCAGTTATTCCGACCCCCTACATTTT
NA NA TRBJ1-6 TRBV30 CAWSEAGDSPLHF TGTGCCTGGAGCGAGGCAGGGGATTCACCCCTCCACTTT
NA TRBD2 TRBJ2-7 TRBV6-5 CASSYKLAGVDEQYF TGTGCCAGCAGTTACAAACTAGCGGGAGTTGACGAGCAGTACTTC